A selection of T cell receptor beta chains follows, all from one sample in a study of T cells in Graves' hyperthyroidism and ophthalmopathy. MiXCR was run by TCRdb on the multiplex PCR reads, yielding one entry per CDR3 protein. The sample lists around 700,000 distinct CDR3 sequences, roughly a sixth seen once, with roughly 17% in the top ten. The sample taken for sequencing was blood. Receptors originate from a woman aged 45-65 years with Graves' hyperthyroidism that later progressed to Graves' ophthalmopathy. Both conserved end residues are part of each CDR3. The D gene is left open where the match is weak. Expanded clones get a size class; other rows say once, few or many, or leave the size out.

abundance,v_gene,d_gene,j_gene,CDR3aa,CDR3nt
NA,TRBV20-1,TRBD1,TRBJ2-5,CSARISTGVETQYF,TGCAGTGCTAGAATATCTACAGGGGTTGAGACCCAGTACTTC
many,TRBV10-3,TRBD1,TRBJ2-7,CAISPDRGSDEQYF,TGTGCCATCAGTCCGGACAGGGGTTCCGACGAGCAGTACTTC
many,TRBV6-1,TRBD1,TRBJ2-1,CASSQRGLYNEQFF,TGTGCCAGCAGTCAGAGGGGGCTATACAATGAGCAGTTCTTC
NA,TRBV6-1,NA,TRBJ1-5,CASSAHSSNQPQHF,TGTGCCAGCAGTGCGCACAGTTCCAATCAGCCCCAGCATTTT
NA,TRBV10-3,TRBD1,TRBJ2-7,CAISGLQGNYEQYF,TGTGCCATCAGTGGTCTACAGGGGAACTACGAGCAGTACTTC
NA,TRBV12-3/TRBV12-4,TRBD1,TRBJ1-2,CASRRPGQGDGYTF,TGTGCCAGCAGACGTCCGGGACAGGGGGATGGCTACACCTTC
NA,TRBV4-1,NA,TRBJ1-1,CASSQERLLNEAFF,TGCGCCAGCAGCCAAGAACGCCTGCTAAATGAAGCTTTCTTT
many,TRBV10-3,NA,TRBJ2-5,CAISDLAETQYF,TGTGCCATCAGTGATCTAGCGGAGACCCAGTACTTC
NA,TRBV11-2,NA,TRBJ2-4,CASSGVIKNIQYF,TGTGCCAGCAGCGGGGTTATCAAAAACATTCAGTACTTC
once,TRBV19,NA,TRBJ1-1,CASRTYGGGTEAFF,TGTGCCAGTAGGACGTATGGGGGGGGCACTGAAGCTTTCTTT
many,TRBV5-1,NA,TRBJ2-7,CASSSRDAFYEQYF,TGCGCCAGCAGCTCTCGGGATGCATTCTACGAGCAGTACTTC
many,TRBV7-9,NA,TRBJ2-3,CASRTSSGSTDTQYF,TGTGCCAGCAGGACGAGTAGCGGTAGCACAGATACGCAGTATTTT
few,TRBV4-2,NA,TRBJ1-3,CASSQDLRYSGNTIYF,TGTGCCAGCAGCCAAGATCTCCGGTACTCTGGAAACACCATATATTTT
NA,TRBV5-1,NA,TRBJ2-7,CASSWGDTYEQYF,TGCGCCAGCAGCTGGGGTGATACCTACGAGCAGTACTTC
many,TRBV3-1,TRBD1,TRBJ1-2,CASSQSTGRNYGYTF,TGTGCCAGCAGCCAATCGACAGGGAGGAACTATGGCTACACCTTC
many,TRBV5-6,TRBD1,TRBJ2-2,CASSFETGGLNTGELFF,TGTGCCAGCAGCTTCGAGACAGGGGGCCTGAACACCGGGGAGCTGTTTTTT
NA,TRBV6-2/TRBV6-3,TRBD1,TRBJ1-4,CASRDRGDEKLFF,TGTGCCAGCAGGGACAGGGGGGATGAAAAACTGTTTTTT
NA,TRBV5-1,TRBD2,TRBJ2-1,CASSSSWERGLINEQFF,TGCGCCAGCAGCAGCTCGTGGGAGCGGGGGCTAATCAATGAGCAGTTCTTC
NA,TRBV29-1,TRBD1,TRBJ2-2,CSVTGANTGELFF,TGCAGCGTGACAGGGGCCAACACCGGGGAGCTGTTTTTT
NA,TRBV11-2,TRBD1,TRBJ2-3,CASSFGTGRIDTQYF,TGTGCCAGCAGTTTTGGGACAGGGAGAATAGATACGCAGTATTTT
few,TRBV12-3/TRBV12-4,NA,TRBJ1-3,CASSDDTNSGNTIYF,TGTGCCAGCAGTGACGACACAAACTCTGGAAACACCATATATTTT
NA,TRBV6-1,TRBD1,TRBJ1-1,CASSFIGTGRAFF,TGTGCCAGCAGCTTTATAGGGACAGGGCGCGCTTTCTTT
many,TRBV3-1,TRBD1,TRBJ1-2,CASSQAGTGFYGYTF,TGTGCCAGCAGCCAAGCCGGGACAGGATTCTATGGCTACACCTTC
NA,TRBV18,NA,TRBJ1-1,CASSPIERGQGAEAFF,TGTGCCAGCTCACCAATCGAGCGGGGGCAAGGTGCTGAAGCTTTTTTT
few,TRBV20-1,TRBD1,TRBJ1-2,CSASLLRDSYGYTF,TGCAGTGCTAGTCTTTTACGGGACAGTTATGGCTACACCTTC
many,TRBV2,TRBD1,TRBJ2-3,CASSEFGQGATDTQYF,TGTGCCAGCAGTGAATTCGGGCAGGGGGCAACAGATACGCAGTATTTT
NA,TRBV20-1,NA,TRBJ2-4,CSASKGTKNIQYF,TGCAGTGCCTCCAAGGGGACCAAAAACATTCAGTACTTC
many,TRBV9,NA,TRBJ1-1,CASSPHGGTNTEAFF,TGTGCCAGCAGCCCCCACGGTGGGACGAACACTGAAGCTTTCTTT
NA,TRBV12-3/TRBV12-4,NA,TRBJ1-6,CASSFSGAVNSPLHF,TGTGCCAGCAGTTTCTCGGGGGCCGTGAATTCACCCCTCCACTTT
few,TRBV2,TRBD1,TRBJ2-2,CASRRQGSTGELFF,TGTGCCAGCAGGAGACAGGGGTCGACCGGGGAGCTGTTTTTT
NA,TRBV6-2/TRBV6-3,NA,TRBJ1-2,CASSPPPGHSTGYTF,TGTGCCAGCAGTCCCCCTCCGGGACATTCAACAGGCTACACCTTC
few,TRBV20-1,NA,TRBJ1-6,CSARDEGSSSNYSPLHF,TGCAGTGCTAGAGATGAGGGATCGTCTTCTAATTATTCACCCCTCCACTTT
many,TRBV29-1,NA,TRBJ2-7,CSVEDRGSPSSYEQYF,TGCAGCGTTGAAGATCGAGGCAGCCCCAGCTCCTACGAGCAGTACTTC
many,TRBV20-1,TRBD1,TRBJ1-1,CSARDRMNTEAFF,TGCAGTGCTCGGGACAGAATGAACACTGAAGCTTTCTTT
NA,TRBV15,TRBD1,TRBJ1-2,CATSTLGDRYNYGYTF,TGTGCCACCAGCACTCTGGGGGACAGGTATAACTATGGCTACACCTTC
NA,TRBV19,NA,TRBJ1-1,CASSNSGAGTEAFF,TGTGCCAGTAGTAATAGTGGGGCTGGCACTGAAGCTTTCTTT
few,TRBV15,TRBD1,TRBJ2-7,CATSSIRDSPYEQYF,TGTGCCACCAGCAGCATCCGGGACAGTCCCTACGAGCAGTACTTC
many,TRBV2,NA,TRBJ2-6,CASTREKPGSGANVLTF,TGTGCCAGCACAAGGGAGAAACCAGGCTCTGGGGCCAACGTCCTGACTTTC
NA,TRBV6-1,TRBD1,TRBJ2-7,CASKPGTGAYEQYF,TGTGCCAGCAAGCCCGGGACAGGAGCCTACGAGCAGTACTTC
NA,TRBV20-1,NA,TRBJ1-3,CSARGTSFSGNTIYF,TGCAGTGCTAGAGGGACGAGCTTCTCTGGAAACACCATATATTTT
few,TRBV19,NA,TRBJ1-5,CASSLSWGQDQPQHF,TGTGCCAGTAGTCTGTCGTGGGGGCAAGATCAGCCCCAGCATTTT
NA,TRBV11-2,TRBD1,TRBJ1-1,CASSLTGGRSTEAFF,TGTGCCAGCAGCTTGACAGGGGGTCGAAGCACTGAAGCTTTCTTT